Detailed here is one T cell receptor (beta chain). This record belongs to a study of blood T cell repertoires in COVID-19. Across the whole study: From the United States, Italy and Spain came samples of acute and convalescent COVID-19. From T cells, B-cell-depleted T cells, or PBMCs came the material, which was cDNA or gDNA.

As processed by the authors: Amplification of reference gene primers provided the estimated nucleated cell counts. Here immunoSEQ multiplex PCR was the method, and the copy in TCRdb shows in-frame clones only, minus some. D and trimming were read from the DNA, whereas the V and J calls and clone size are those reported in that table. The sample holds 25,000 to 35,000 clones, 65% to 90% seen once. In germline, CDR1 is LNHDA, CDR2 SQIVND (reference sequence). Trimming took off 6 bases at V and 4 bases at J, with 18 bases between the two ends. The CDR3 loop spans 15 amino acids. This receptor was obtained from a man at least 80 years old with active COVID-19. The chain links TRBV19 to TRBJ1-2, with a tentative D call TRBD1 (6 bases). The sample was peripheral blood. CDR3 amino acids: CASRGQLLAGYGYTF. CDR3 nucleotide sequence: TGTGCCAGTAGGGGACAATTATTAGCTGGCTATGGCTACACCTTC.